The clone carrying this T cell receptor (beta chain) occurred many times. TCRdb called the multiplex PCR reads again in MiXCR, with one record for every CDR3 protein. The sample holds about 200,000 distinct CDR3 sequences, approximately 31% seen once. Axillary draining lymph nodes of breast cancer patients supplied the node samples. This record comes from a study of breast tumors, draining lymph nodes, adjacent tissues. Trimming took 3 bases from V and 0 from J, leaving 12 bases between them. CDR3 size: 15 residues. Germline CDR1 and CDR2: DFQATT and SNEGSKA (reference sequence). The rearrangement joins TRBV20-1 to TRBJ1-5, with D possibly matching TRBD1 (6 bases). The TCR was taken from a female donor with breast cancer. Some clones in this sample may be carry-over from other donors' samples. The sample comprised axillary lymph node tissue. In DNA form, the CDR3 reads TGCAGTGCTAGGACAGGAGGGCTTAGCAATCAGCCCCAGCATTTT. It specifies CSARTGGLSNQPQHF.